This passage covers 32 T cell receptor beta chains from one sample sequenced in a study of Graves' ophthalmopathy and Graves' hyperthyroidism. RNA transcripts were the template, and TCR beta CDR3 regions were amplified from them. An initial RT-PCR round employing HTBI primers preceded a second-round multiplex PCR. A single record per CDR3 protein comes from TCRdb applying MiXCR to the multiplex PCR reads. The table has 900,000 to 1,200,000 distinct CDR3 sequences, about two fifths seen once. The specimen was peripheral blood or thyroid tissue (not recorded which). Receptor source: an adult man with Graves' hyperthyroidism.

Turning to this clonotype: A read error is possible here, since a much larger clone lies one base away. The chain joins TRBV7-9 to TRBJ1-4, with a tentative D call TRBD1 (5 bases). CDR1 is SEHNR, CDR2 FQNEAQ, per germline (reference sequence). There are 15 residues in the CDR3. The CDR3 sequence is CASSTPGGLGEELFF. The CDR3 nucleotides are TGTGCCAGCAGTACCCCGGGGGGACTTGGTGAAGAACTGTTTTTT.

The chain is built from TRBV2 and TRBJ1-4; D is unclear. The CDR3 spans 13 residues. Trimming shortened V by 6 bases and J by 5 bases, and 10 bases separated the two germline ends. Germline CDR1 is SNHLY and CDR2 is FYNNEI. The CDR3 DNA follows: TGTGCCAGCAGGCTAGGAAACAATGAAAAACTGTTTTTT. Translating it yields CASRLGNNEKLFF.

V gene TRBV7-8 combines with J gene TRBJ1-1; 8 bases align to TRBD1. Germline CDR1 SGHVS, CDR2 FQNEAQ. There are 15 residues in the CDR3. The V segment lost 3 bases and the J segment 0 bases; nucleotides outside the gene matches: 3. The CDR3 nucleotides read TGTGCCAGCAGCTTTTTGACAGGGGTGAACACTGAAGCTTTCTTT. It specifies CASSFLTGVNTEAFF.

This clonotype has a count of ten or more. This chain joins TRBV5-6 and TRBJ1-6; 9 bases are shared with TRBD1. The V segment lost 4 bases and the J segment 9 bases; nucleotides outside the gene matches: 5. Germline V gives CDR1 SGHDT, CDR2 YYEEEE. The CDR3 runs 14 residues. The CDR3 nucleotides are TGTGCCAGCAGCCCCGGGACAGGGCTTTCACCCCTCCACTTT. This codes for CASSPGTGLSPLHF.

This clonotype was recorded a few times. The chain carries TRBV5-5 and TRBJ2-7; D might be TRBD2 (6 bases). Germline V gene sequence: CDR1 SGHKS, CDR2 YYEKEE (reference sequence). Trimming shortened V by 4 bases and J by 2 bases, and 13 bases separated the two germline ends. This CDR3 spans 14 amino acids. CDR3 sequence reads: CASSTDPGAYEQYF. As DNA, the CDR3 is TGTGCCAGCAGCACCGATCCGGGGGCCTACGAGCAGTACTTC.

This clonotype was picked up many times. The rearrangement uses TRBV7-8 and TRBJ1-3; D gene ambiguous. Trimming left V 2 bases short and J 9 bases short, with 11 bases between. Germline V lookup: CDR1 SGHVS, CDR2 FQNEAQ. This CDR3 has 13 amino acids. The CDR3 region is CASSLSGLATIYF. The CDR3 DNA reads TGTGCCAGCAGCTTAAGCGGCTTGGCCACCATATATTTT.

This chain joins TRBV5-1 and TRBJ2-7; perhaps TRBD2 as D (6 bases). The germline gives CDR1 SGHRS, CDR2 YFSETQ. Trimming left V 2 bases short and J 4 bases short, with 16 bases between. The CDR3 extends over 15 amino acids. Here the CDR3 reads CASSLRPGDGYEQYF. The DNA of the CDR3 is TGCGCCAGCAGCTTAAGACCGGGAGATGGGTACGAGCAGTACTTC.

The rearrangement uses TRBV4-3 and TRBJ2-5; 9 positions agree with TRBD1. The CDR3 is 16 amino acids. Trimming cost V 0 bases and J 4 bases; bases outside gene matches: 6. Germline V gives CDR1 LGHNA, CDR2 YSLEER. As DNA, the CDR3 is TGCGCCAGCAGCCAAGATCCCTGGACAGGGGCAGAGACCCAGTACTTC. The encoded protein is CASSQDPWTGAETQYF.

This clonotype was seen a few times. V is TRBV20-1 and J is TRBJ2-5; 10 bases are shared with TRBD1. Germline V lookup: CDR1 DFQATT, CDR2 SNEGSKA (reference sequence). V trimming: 0 bases; J trimming: 4 bases; junction bases outside the gene matches: 5. CDR3 length equals 15 residues. This CDR3 reads CSARDKDRGGETQYF. CDR3 sequence (DNA): TGCAGTGCTAGAGATAAGGACAGGGGGGGAGAGACCCAGTACTTC.

This clonotype was detected ten times or more. The junction differs from germline at one of its ends, possibly a read error. The chain links TRBV5-1 to TRBJ2-5; D remains unclear. Germline V CDR1 and CDR2: SGHRS, YFSETQ. This CDR3 has 15 residues. CDR3 protein: CASSLGGGVQETQYF. CDR3 DNA: TGTGCCAGCAGCTTAGGTGGCGGAGTACAAGAGACCCAGTACTTC.

The rearrangement links TRBV6-5 to TRBJ2-5; no clear D gene. CDR1 MNHEY and CDR2 SVGAGI come from the germline V gene. This CDR3 spans 14 amino acids. V lost 2 bases and J lost 2, with 9 bases in between. The CDR3 protein is CASSYGRLQETQYF. The DNA for the CDR3 is TGTGCCAGCAGTTACGGACGGCTACAAGAGACCCAGTACTTC.

With respect to this clonotype: A read error may produce the germline difference seen at one junction end. This chain links TRBV6-6 with TRBJ2-7; D unresolved. This CDR3 is built from 12 residues. Germline lookup yields CDR1 MNHNY and CDR2 SVGAGI (reference sequence). The CDR3 nucleotides read TGTGCCATCAGTTACCCCGGCTACGAGCAGTACTTC. Translation gives CAISYPGYEQYF.

Notes on this clonotype: This sequence may be a read error, since a much larger clone differs from it by one base. Here the CDR3 omits its conserved ending phenylalanine or tryptophan, so a read error is the likely source. The genes are TRBV10-3 and TRBJ2-7, with D possibly being TRBD1 (6 bases). CDR1 ENHRY and CDR2 SYGVKD come from the germline V gene. V gave up 11 bases and J gave up 3 bases, with 17 bases separating them. This CDR3 is 13 amino acids long. The CDR3 loop is CALRTEGGYEQYS. DNA of the CDR3: TGTGCCTTACGGACAGAAGGCGGCTACGAGCAGTACTCC.

This clonotype was detected a few times. The chain recombines TRBV14 with TRBJ1-3; 7 bases fit TRBD1. V dropped 1 base and J dropped 2; count of bases not matched to a gene: 8. The CDR3 runs 17 residues. The germline V gene encodes CDR1 SGHDN and CDR2 FVKESK. CDR3 in DNA: TGTGCCAGCAGCCAAGCTCCTCAGGGGGTGACTGGAAACACCATATATTTT. This translates into CASSQAPQGVTGNTIYF.

This chain connects TRBV10-3 to TRBJ1-1; D is perhaps TRBD1 (5 bases). V was pared by 10 bases and J by 1 base, with 10 bases between. The V gene's germline CDR1 is ENHRY and CDR2 SYGVKD. This CDR3 has 12 residues. The CDR3 spells CATEDRNTEAFF. In DNA form, the CDR3 reads TGTGCCACCGAAGACAGGAACACTGAAGCTTTCTTT.

This rearrangement joins TRBV10-3 to TRBJ2-2, with D hard to call. The CDR3 has 12 residues. Per germline, CDR1 ENHRY and CDR2 SYGVKD. CDR3 coding DNA: TGTGCTAGTGAAAGACGGGCCGGGGAGCTGTTTTTT. Translated, it gives CASERRAGELFF.

The chain has TRBV29-1 and TRBJ2-7; D unresolved. CDR1 is SQVTM and CDR2 is ANQGSEA in the germline V gene. This CDR3 has 13 amino acids. V lost 8 bases to trimming and J lost 1 base, with 15 bases between them. The CDR3 region is CSLDAGKSYEQYF. The CDR3 coding sequence is TGCAGCTTAGACGCAGGAAAATCCTACGAGCAGTACTTC.

The V and J genes are TRBV10-2 and TRBJ2-7; D ambiguous. Germline lookup yields CDR1 WSHSY and CDR2 SAAADI. V gave up 2 bases and J gave up 2 bases, with 4 bases separating them. The CDR3 contains 12 residues. The DNA for the CDR3 is TGCGCCAGCAGTGAGGCCACCTACGAGCAGTACTTC. The encoded protein is CASSEATYEQYF.

This clonotype was observed many times. The chain employs TRBV14 and TRBJ2-5; TRBD2 is a possible D gene (7 bases). V lost 2 bases to trimming and J lost 3 bases, with 16 bases between them. In germline, CDR1 is SGHDN, CDR2 FVKESK. The CDR3 is 16 residues long. The CDR3 loop reads CASSQRGGPGEETQYF. In nucleotides, the CDR3 is TGTGCCAGCAGCCAAAGGGGGGGGCCCGGTGAAGAGACCCAGTACTTC.

This clonotype was detected many times. The J gene is TRBJ2-5, the V gene TRBV7-2, with D possibly TRBD1 on 5 matching bases. Germline values: CDR1 SGHTA, CDR2 FQGNSA. Trimming left V 3 bases short and J 0 bases short, with 11 bases between. The CDR3 contains 15 residues. CDR3 residues: CASSLTVQYQETQYF. CDR3 coding DNA: TGTGCCAGCAGCTTGACAGTACAGTACCAAGAGACCCAGTACTTC.

At least ten counts were recorded for this clonotype. V usage is TRBV19 and J usage is TRBJ1-3; no clear D gene. Per the germline V gene, CDR1 is LNHDA and CDR2 is SQIVND (reference sequence). CDR3 length: 15 residues. V was trimmed by 2 bases and J by 0 bases, leaving 8 bases between them. The CDR3 DNA reads as TGTGCCAGTAGTATAAGGCCCGACTCTGGAAACACCATATATTTT. Protein sequence: CASSIRPDSGNTIYF.

The genes are TRBV9 and TRBJ2-2; D is perhaps TRBD2 (6 bases). Trimming took 0 bases from V and 0 from J, leaving 9 bases between them. CDR1 and CDR2 from the germline V gene are SGDLS and YYNGEE. The CDR3 extends over 16 amino acids. The CDR3 loop reads CASSVAPGANTGELFF. The CDR3 DNA reads as TGTGCCAGCAGCGTAGCTCCGGGGGCGAACACCGGGGAGCTGTTTTTT.

This sequence joins TRBV7-2 and TRBJ2-6, with D possibly being TRBD1 (6 bases). The CDR3 covers 15 residues. Per germline, CDR1 SGHTA and CDR2 FQGNSA. Trimming left V 2 bases short and J 4 bases short, with 9 bases between. The CDR3 DNA follows: TGTGCCAGCAGCTTACCAGGGGTAGGGGCCAACGTCCTGACTTTC. It is translated as CASSLPGVGANVLTF.

As to this clonotype: This may come from a read error, since a much larger clone is one base off. The chain carries TRBV7-3 and TRBJ2-5; TRBD2 agrees at 8 bases. Germline V gives CDR1 SGHTA, CDR2 FQGTGA. V dropped 1 base and J dropped 6; count of bases not matched to a gene: 16. The CDR3 is 18 residues long. The CDR3 sequence is CASSLIGTSGNFRKTQYF. The DNA for the CDR3 is TGTGCCAGCAGCTTAATTGGGACTAGTGGGAATTTTCGTAAGACCCAGTACTTC.

This clonotype was observed once. V and J are TRBV7-8 and TRBJ2-2; 10 bases match TRBD1. Unmatched junction bases numbered 6, after V lost 3 bases and J lost 2 bases. CDR1 and CDR2 (germline): SGHVS, FQNEAQ. The CDR3 totals 17 residues. The CDR3 region is CASSFSGTGVNTGELFF. The CDR3 coding sequence is TGTGCCAGCAGCTTTTCGGGGACAGGGGTCAACACCGGGGAGCTGTTTTTT.

A single count supports this clonotype. The chain recombines TRBV2 with TRBJ1-1; D might be TRBD1 (5 bases). The V gene's germline CDR1 is SNHLY and CDR2 FYNNEI. V shed 3 bases and J shed 10 bases, with 18 bases lying between them. CDR3 length equals 14 residues. In DNA, the CDR3 is TGTGCCAGCAGTGACCAGGGACTGTCCTACGGAGCTTTCTTT. Encoded protein: CASSDQGLSYGAFF.

This clonotype was found many times. The rearrangement uses TRBV15 and TRBJ1-6; D remains ambiguous. CDR3 length: 14 amino acids. Per germline, CDR1 LNHNV and CDR2 YYDKDF (reference sequence). V was pared by 5 bases and J by 10 bases, with 15 bases between. The CDR3 region is CATSQFKGQSPLHF. The CDR3 nucleotides are TGTGCCACCAGCCAGTTTAAAGGGCAGTCACCCCTCCACTTT.

The genes are TRBV6-1 and TRBJ1-4, with 7 bases aligning to TRBD1. Germline CDR1 MNHNS, CDR2 SASEGT. The CDR3 extends over 14 amino acids. V lost 5 bases, J lost 8 bases, and 8 bases stayed unmatched. The CDR3 loop is CASSSHEGAEKLFF. In DNA, the CDR3 is TGTGCCAGCAGTTCCCATGAGGGGGCGGAAAAACTGTTTTTT.

The sample holds a few counts of this clonotype. The chain has TRBV7-9 and TRBJ2-7; possibly TRBD1 or TRBD2 for D (5 bases each). The V gene's germline CDR1 is SEHNR and CDR2 FQNEAQ (reference sequence). The V end was cut by 5 bases, the J end by 2 bases, with 16 bases between. The length of the CDR3 is 15 residues. The CDR3, as DNA: TGTGCCAGCAGCGGGACGAGCGACGTCCCCTACGAGCAGTACTTC. Translation: CASSGTSDVPYEQYF.

This clonotype appeared a few times. The rearrangement joins TRBV10-3 to TRBJ1-2; 7 nucleotides match TRBD1. V lost 6 bases and J lost 8; bases outside the gene matches: 3. The CDR3 is made up of 11 amino acids. CDR1 is ENHRY and CDR2 is SYGVKD in the germline V gene. The DNA for the CDR3 is TGTGCCATCAGCACAGGGGAAGGCTACACCTTC. Protein: CAISTGEGYTF.

About this clonotype itself: Just one base apart from a much larger clone, this may be a read error. The chain combines TRBV12-3 or TRBV12-4 with TRBJ2-5; the D call may be TRBD1 or TRBD2 (6 bases each). Trimming removed 5 bases from V and 4 bases from J, with 26 bases in between. This CDR3 spans 18 amino acids. The CDR3: CASSPTGSTGAAGETQYF. CDR3 nucleotides: TGTGCCAGCAGTCCAACAGGGTCGACGGGGGCCGCCGGAGAGACCCAGTACTTC.

The CDR3 spells CAIREKGYGYTF. As DNA, the CDR3 is TGTGCCATCAGAGAAAAGGGGTATGGCTACACCTTC. The chain couples TRBV10-3 to TRBJ1-2; tentatively, D is TRBD1 (5 bases). Trimming removed 6 bases from V and 5 bases from J, with 10 bases in between. The CDR3 contains 12 residues. Germline V lookup: CDR1 ENHRY, CDR2 SYGVKD.